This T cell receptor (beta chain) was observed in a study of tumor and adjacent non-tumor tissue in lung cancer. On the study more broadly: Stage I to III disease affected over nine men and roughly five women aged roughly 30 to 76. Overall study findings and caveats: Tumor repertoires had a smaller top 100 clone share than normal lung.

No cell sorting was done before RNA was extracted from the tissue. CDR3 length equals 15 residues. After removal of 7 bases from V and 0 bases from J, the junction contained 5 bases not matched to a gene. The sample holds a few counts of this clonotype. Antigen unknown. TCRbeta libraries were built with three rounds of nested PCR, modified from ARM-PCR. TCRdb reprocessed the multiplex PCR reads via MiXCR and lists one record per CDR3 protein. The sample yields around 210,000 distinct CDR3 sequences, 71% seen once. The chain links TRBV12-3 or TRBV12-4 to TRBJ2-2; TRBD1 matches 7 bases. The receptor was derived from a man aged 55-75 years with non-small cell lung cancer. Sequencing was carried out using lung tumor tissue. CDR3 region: CASTQGTANTGELFF. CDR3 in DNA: TGTGCCAGCACCCAAGGGACAGCGAACACCGGGGAGCTGTTTTTT.